The 20 T cell receptor beta chains listed next were all sequenced from one sample in a study of neurological immune-mediated disorders. TCRdb re-called the 5' RACE reads with MiXCR, one entry per CDR3 protein. The sample holds tens of thousands of distinct CDR3 sequences, around a tenth seen once. The specimen sequenced was PBMCs. These receptors came from a man in his forties in good health.

This clonotype was observed many times. The chain carries TRBV7-2 and TRBJ2-1, with D uncertain. CDR3 length: 14 residues. The V and J ends lost 5 bases and 8 bases respectively, with 16 bases between them. In germline, CDR1 is SGHTA, CDR2 FQGNSA. The chain's CDR3 is CASSPMRGSHEQFF. DNA for the CDR3: TGTGCCAGCAGCCCCATGAGAGGTTCCCATGAGCAGTTCTTC.

This clonotype was counted ten times or more. CDR3: CSVEDRVFEAFF. CDR3 coding DNA: TGCAGCGTTGAAGACAGGGTGTTTGAAGCTTTCTTT. The chain carries TRBV29-1 and TRBJ1-1; TRBD1 is a possible D gene (5 bases). This CDR3 spans 12 amino acids. Per the germline V gene, CDR1 is SQVTM and CDR2 is ANQGSEA. Between the trimmed V and J ends, which lost 0 bases and 7 bases, there was a span of 9 bases.

This clonotype has a count of ten or more. V gene TRBV9 combines with J gene TRBJ2-3; no definite D call. V was cut by 0 bases and J by 2 bases, with 7 bases left in between. Per the germline V gene, CDR1 is SGDLS and CDR2 is YYNGEE. The CDR3 loop spans 14 amino acids. The CDR3, as DNA: TGTGCCAGCAGCGTAGTAGCCCTCACAGATACGCAGTATTTT. Translation gives CASSVVALTDTQYF.

The sample holds many counts of this clonotype. The rearrangement joins TRBV28 to TRBJ2-5; the D gene is possibly TRBD2 (5 bases). Per the germline V gene, CDR1 is MDHEN and CDR2 is SYDVKM. The CDR3 totals 14 residues. V lost 5 bases and J 5 bases, leaving 15 bases between the germline ends. The CDR3 coding sequence is TGTGCCAGCAGTCCCCGGAGGTGGCGGGAGACCCAGTACTTC. Its protein is CASSPRRWRETQYF.

The rearrangement uses TRBV12-3 or TRBV12-4 and TRBJ2-1, with a tentative D call TRBD1 (6 bases). The CDR3 contains 13 residues. Trimming shortened V by 5 bases and J by 9 bases, and 14 bases separated the two germline ends. CDR3 sequence reads: CASSLSGDGEQFF. Here the CDR3 DNA reads TGTGCCAGCAGTCTGTCAGGGGACGGTGAGCAGTTCTTC.

About this clonotype: The junction departs from germline at one end; a sequencing error may be responsible. The chain employs TRBV20-1 and TRBJ2-2; tentatively, D is TRBD2 (6 bases). Germline assignment: CDR1 DFQATT and CDR2 SNEGSKA (reference sequence). The length of the CDR3 is 13 residues. The CDR3 sequence is CSARGVNTGEMFF. The DNA of the CDR3 is TGCAGTGCCCGCGGGGTGAACACCGGGGAGATGTTTTTT.

The J gene is TRBJ1-2, the V gene TRBV20-1; 9 bases agree with TRBD1. The CDR3 spans 14 residues. CDR1 is DFQATT, CDR2 SNEGSKA, per germline (reference sequence). Trimming removed 8 bases from V and 4 bases from J; junction bases left unmatched: 11. The CDR3 coding sequence is TGCAGTTCGCCCCCGGACAGGGGCATCTATGGCTACACCTTC. This translates into CSSPPDRGIYGYTF.

This clonotype showed up many times. This rearrangement joins TRBV20-1 to TRBJ2-1; TRBD1 is a possible D gene (7 bases). Per the germline V gene, CDR1 is DFQATT and CDR2 is SNEGSKA (reference sequence). Trimming took 2 bases from V and 10 from J, leaving 18 bases between them. The CDR3 sequence is 14 residues long. In DNA, the CDR3 is TGCAGTGCTAGACCGACAGGGAGGCTGGGGGAGCAGTTCTTC. Translated: CSARPTGRLGEQFF.

This clonotype was recorded many times. The chain joins TRBV6-5 to TRBJ2-7; weak D call: TRBD2 (5 bases). From germline, CDR1 is MNHEY and CDR2 SVGAGI. CDR3 length equals 16 residues. V lost 6 bases and J 0 bases, leaving 18 bases between the germline ends. CDR3: CASSYARADSSYEQYF. The CDR3 DNA reads as TGTGCCAGCAGCTACGCGAGGGCTGATAGCTCCTACGAGCAGTACTTC.

This clonotype was recorded at least ten times. The chain carries TRBV3-1 and TRBJ1-6; TRBD1 might be the D (6 bases). The CDR3 has 16 amino acids. Deletions cut 0 bases from V and 9 bases from J, with 15 bases between. Germline V gives CDR1 LGHDT, CDR2 YNNKEL (reference sequence). CDR3 sequence: CASSQDSAGAVSPLHF. CDR3 DNA sequence: TGTGCCAGCAGCCAAGATTCGGCAGGGGCGGTTTCACCCCTCCACTTT.

This clonotype was seen repeatedly, ten times or more. This rearrangement joins TRBV19 to TRBJ2-1, with TRBD2 matching over 13 bases. Unmatched junction bases numbered 12, after V lost 4 bases and J lost 6 bases. There are 18 residues in the CDR3. The germline gives CDR1 LNHDA, CDR2 SQIVND (reference sequence). The CDR3 sequence: CASSTSWTSGGRFNEQFF. CDR3 DNA: TGTGCCAGTAGTACGTCCTGGACTAGCGGGGGAAGGTTCAATGAGCAGTTCTTC.

This clonotype occurred many times. The J gene is TRBJ2-7, the V gene TRBV5-1; tentatively, D is TRBD2 (7 bases). V was trimmed by 0 bases and J by 6 bases, leaving 13 bases between them. CDR3 length: 14 amino acids. The germline gives CDR1 SGHRS, CDR2 YFSETQ. The CDR3, as DNA: TGCGCCAGCAGCTTGGCACAGGGAGGGGGCGAGCAGTACTTC. This codes for CASSLAQGGGEQYF.

This clonotype was recorded at least ten times. The CDR3 loop is CASSFTGTADTGELFF. The CDR3 region has the DNA TGCGCCAGCAGCTTCACGGGGACAGCCGACACCGGGGAGCTGTTTTTT. V and J are TRBV5-1 and TRBJ2-2, with 7 bases identical to TRBD1. Trimming removed 2 bases from V and 3 bases from J; junction bases left unmatched: 7. Germline CDR1 SGHRS, CDR2 YFSETQ. The CDR3 is 16 amino acids.

This clonotype showed up many times. For the CDR3, the DNA is TGTGCCAGCAGCTTGGGCGGGGGGGCCTACAATGAGCAGTTCTTC. It specifies CASSLGGGAYNEQFF. The V gene is TRBV7-3, the J gene TRBJ2-1; 9 bases line up with TRBD2. CDR3 size: 15 residues. V lost 3 bases and J lost 2; bases outside the gene matches: 2. Germline V lookup: CDR1 SGHTA, CDR2 FQGTGA.

This chain joins TRBV4-2 and TRBJ2-3; D may be TRBD1 or TRBD2 (7 bases each). V was shortened by 2 bases and J by 1 base, with 22 bases between the two germline ends. CDR1 and CDR2 from the germline V gene are LGHNA and YNFKEQ. CDR3 size: 19 residues. The CDR3 DNA reads as TGTGCCAGCAGCCAAAATTTGGCGGGGGACCAGGGGGGCACAGATACGCAGTATTTT. It translates to CASSQNLAGDQGGTDTQYF.

This clonotype was detected a few times. The rearrangement joins TRBV7-9 to TRBJ2-6, with 7 positions matching TRBD1. The CDR3 consists of 16 residues. CDR1 and CDR2 (germline): SEHNR, FQNEAQ (reference sequence). The V and J ends lost 7 bases and 0 bases, in that order; junction bases with no gene match: 6. CDR3 in amino acids: CASTQGTASGANVLTF. In DNA, the CDR3 is TGTGCCAGCACCCAAGGGACAGCCTCTGGGGCCAACGTCCTGACTTTC.

There are many counts of this clonotype. V gene TRBV28 combines with J gene TRBJ1-1; possible D gene TRBD1, 5 bases. The CDR3 is 15 amino acids. The ends were cut back, 5 bases at V and 2 bases at J, with 15 bases in the middle. Per germline, CDR1 MDHEN and CDR2 SYDVKM. The CDR3 region has the DNA TGTGCCAGCAGTCCAAGGGACGGAGGAAACACTGAAGCTTTCTTT. Its protein product is CASSPRDGGNTEAFF.

This clonotype has at least ten counts. The chain carries TRBV7-8 and TRBJ1-4; 7 bases line up with TRBD1. V was clipped by 5 bases and J by 4 bases; unmatched bases: 7. The CDR3 covers 15 residues. Germline CDR1 is SGHVS and CDR2 is FQNEAQ. The DNA for the CDR3 is TGTGCCAGCAGCACGGGGGACAGCTATAATGAAAAACTGTTTTTT. As protein: CASSTGDSYNEKLFF. The full variable domain, with the rest looked up from reference TRBV7-8 and TRBJ1-4, is GAGVSQSPRYKVAKRGQDVALRCDPISGHVSLFWYQQALGQGPEFLTYFQNEAQLDKSGLPSDRFFAERPEGSVSTLKIQRTQQEDSAVYLCASSTGDSYNEKLFFGSGTQLSVL.

Many counts were recorded for this clonotype. V usage is TRBV5-1 and J usage is TRBJ1-1, with a weak D call TRBD1 (6 bases). The CDR3 is 14 amino acids. Trimming pared 2 bases from V and 1 base from J, leaving 9 bases between. CDR1 and CDR2 from the germline V gene are SGHRS and YFSETQ. CDR3 DNA sequence: TGCGCCAGCAGCTTCACAGGGACGAACACTGAAGCTTTCTTT. Translating gives CASSFTGTNTEAFF.

This clonotype was picked up many times. The rearrangement links TRBV11-2 to TRBJ2-5; D possibly corresponds to TRBD2 (6 bases). This CDR3 spans 15 amino acids. Germline loops: CDR1 SGHAT, CDR2 FQNNGV. Trimming stripped 6 bases from V and 5 bases from J, with 19 bases between. The CDR3 sequence: CASSSGVRARETQYF. The CDR3 nucleotides read TGTGCCAGCAGTTCGGGAGTTAGGGCGAGGGAGACCCAGTACTTC.